The next 32 T cell receptor beta chains were all read from a single sample in a study of cytomegalovirus exposure and HLA in healthy donors. PCR was performed using 60 Vbeta and 13 Jbeta primers. Clones were sequenced by immunoSEQ multiplex PCR, and TCRdb holds only the in-frame ones, with some missing. Of 160,000 or so clones detected, 87% appear once; the ten largest clones hold around 0.85%. Sequences were obtained from PBMCs. The receptors here all came from a woman aged 30 to 39 in good health and CMV-seronegative.

The chain recombines TRBV21-1 with TRBJ1-1. TRBV21-1 is flagged as a pseudogene. The CDR3 length is 15 residues. CDR3 amino acids: CASSTPGGENTEAFF. CDR3 DNA: TGTGCCAGCAGCACCCCGGGGGGGGAGAACACTGAAGCTTTCTTT.

The chain carries TRBV6-5 and TRBJ1-1; 10 bases map to TRBD1. The CDR3 contains 15 residues. CDR1 and CDR2 from the germline V gene are MNHEY and SVGAGI. The J segment lost 4 bases and the V segment lost 2 bases, leaving 4 bases of the junction unmatched. CDR3 nucleotides: TGTGCCAGCAGTTACGGCGGGACAGGGGTCACTGAAGCTTTCTTT. Translated: CASSYGGTGVTEAFF.

CDR3 in DNA: TGTGCCAGCAGCCTGGGGGGGGCATGGGCAGATACGCAGTATTTT. It encodes CASSLGGAWADTQYF. The chain employs TRBV7-2 and TRBJ2-3, with D perhaps TRBD2 (7 bases). V gave up 5 bases and J gave up 4 bases, with 16 bases separating them. The germline V gene has CDR1 SGHTA and CDR2 FQGNSA. The CDR3 extends over 15 amino acids.

This rearrangement joins TRBV7-9 to TRBJ2-7; D not resolved. The CDR3 spans 12 residues. Per germline, CDR1 SEHNR and CDR2 FQNEAQ (reference sequence). Deletions cut 5 bases from V and 3 bases from J, with 8 bases between. The CDR3 region is CASSAFSYEQYF. CDR3 nucleotides: TGTGCCAGCAGCGCCTTTAGCTACGAGCAGTACTTC.

This clone was recorded once. The chain recombines TRBV7-9 with TRBJ2-7, with 7 bases identical to TRBD1. V trimming: 5 bases; J trimming: 12 bases; junction bases outside the gene matches: 10. Germline lookup yields CDR1 SEHNR and CDR2 FQNEAQ (reference sequence). This CDR3 has 12 residues. CDR3 in amino acids: CASSNDRDVRYF. CDR3 in DNA: TGTGCCAGCAGCAACGACAGGGACGTAAGGTACTTC.

This chain uses TRBV2 with TRBJ2-5; maybe TRBD1 (6 bases). The CDR3 sequence is 16 residues long. V gave up 6 bases and J gave up 4 bases, with 21 bases separating them. The V gene's germline CDR1 is SNHLY and CDR2 FYNNEI. CDR3 region: CASSARKIQGRETQYF. CDR3 DNA: TGTGCCAGCAGCGCCCGAAAGATACAGGGCAGAGAGACCCAGTACTTC.

V is TRBV19 and J is TRBJ2-3, with D perhaps TRBD1 (5 bases). This CDR3 has 16 residues. V lost 6 bases to trimming and J lost 7 bases, with 23 bases between them. Germline-derived CDR1 and CDR2 are LNHDA and SQIVND (reference sequence). This CDR3 is CASSVAQGMGLNTQYF. CDR3 bases: TGTGCCAGTAGCGTCGCCCAGGGTATGGGATTAAATACGCAGTATTTT.

V is TRBV9 and J is TRBJ1-3; D gene uncertain. This CDR3 comprises 15 residues. V shed 2 bases and J shed 1 base, with 10 bases lying between them. Germline V CDR1 and CDR2: SGDLS, YYNGEE. CDR3 in amino acids: CASSVHGLSGNTIYF. The CDR3 nucleotides read TGTGCCAGCAGCGTGCACGGTTTATCTGGAAACACCATATATTTT.

The chain recombines TRBV4-1 with TRBJ1-2; possible D gene TRBD1, 6 bases. The germline V and J ends were trimmed by 2 bases and 0 bases, with 16 bases remaining between them. This CDR3 spans 17 amino acids. Germline CDR1 MGHRA, CDR2 YSYEKL. The CDR3 protein is CASSQPSRDKANYGYTF. Here the CDR3 DNA reads TGCGCCAGCAGCCAACCGTCCCGGGACAAGGCTAACTATGGCTACACCTTC.

This clone has just a few counts. This chain connects TRBV6-5 to TRBJ2-7; D is possibly TRBD1 (6 bases). The CDR3 sequence is 15 residues long. Looked up from germline, CDR1 is MNHEY and CDR2 is SVGAGI. Trimming took off 7 bases at V and 1 base at J, with 17 bases between the two ends. Written as DNA, the CDR3 is TGTGCCAGCACCGTCGCTGGGGACACTTCCTACGAGCAGTACTTC. Protein product: CASTVAGDTSYEQYF.

V is TRBV7-8 and J is TRBJ2-2, with TRBD1 identical over 12 bases. Trimming cost V 1 base and J 3 bases; bases outside gene matches: 15. Germline CDR1 SGHVS, CDR2 FQNEAQ. This CDR3 comprises 21 residues. CDR3 sequence (DNA): TGTGCCAGCAGCTTAGTACGGGTTTGGGGGACAGGGGGCGCGGACACCGGGGAGCTGTTTTTT. Protein product: CASSLVRVWGTGGADTGELFF.

This clone was counted between two and nine times. The rearrangement joins TRBV25-1 to TRBJ2-7; 8 bases map to TRBD1. Trimming at V came to 6 bases and at J to 1 base, leaving 2 bases not matched to a gene. The CDR3 has 13 amino acids. Germline CDR1 reads MGHDK; CDR2 reads SYGVNS. Here the CDR3 reads CASSHRGSYEQYF. The DNA for the CDR3 is TGTGCCAGCAGCCACAGGGGGTCCTACGAGCAGTACTTC.

J is TRBJ2-2 and V is TRBV9, with 9 bases lining up with TRBD2. Per the germline V gene, CDR1 is SGDLS and CDR2 is YYNGEE. Unmatched junction bases numbered 10, after V lost 3 bases and J lost 4 bases. CDR3 length equals 17 residues. CDR3 loop: CASSGLPAGGATGELFF. The CDR3 region has the DNA TGTGCCAGCAGCGGCCTCCCAGCGGGGGGTGCCACCGGGGAGCTGTTTTTT.

This rearrangement joins TRBV27 to TRBJ2-7; 8 positions match TRBD1. This CDR3 contains 14 residues. The V segment lost 6 bases and the J segment 4 bases; nucleotides outside the gene matches: 8. Germline-derived CDR1 and CDR2 are MNHEY and SMNVEV (reference sequence). The CDR3 coding sequence is TGTGCCAGCAGCCTAGGGACAGGCCCTTACGAGCAGTACTTC. This gives the protein CASSLGTGPYEQYF.

The chain combines TRBV25-1 with TRBJ1-1; TRBD1 agrees at 9 bases. The CDR3 loop spans 18 amino acids. The V gene end was trimmed by 3 bases and the J gene end by 3 bases; junction bases not matched to a gene: 14. The germline V gene has CDR1 MGHDK and CDR2 SYGVNS. The CDR3 here is CASSDRGPGTGRHTEAFF. The CDR3 DNA follows: TGTGCCAGCAGTGACCGTGGACCGGGGACAGGGCGGCACACTGAAGCTTTCTTT.

This clone appeared a few times. The chain uses TRBV6-5 and TRBJ1-4, with D perhaps TRBD1 (6 bases). The CDR3 has 14 amino acids. The V end lost 5 bases, the J end lost 8 bases, and 15 bases lay between the germline ends. The germline V gene has CDR1 MNHEY and CDR2 SVGAGI. CDR3 protein: CASSPPGGEEKLFF. DNA for the CDR3: TGTGCCAGCAGTCCCCCGGGGGGCGAAGAAAAACTGTTTTTT.

V and J are TRBV28 and TRBJ2-7, with 8 bases fitting TRBD1. Trimming took 6 bases from V and 0 from J; bases not matched to a gene: 7. The CDR3 has 15 residues. The germline V gene encodes CDR1 MDHEN and CDR2 SYDVKM. Written as DNA, the CDR3 is TGTGCCAGCAGGCCAGGGGGCGAGAGCTCCTACGAGCAGTACTTC. The encoded protein is CASRPGGESSYEQYF.

The count of this clone is one. This chain links TRBV7-3 with TRBJ2-3; D not certain. The V and J ends lost 6 bases and 3 bases respectively, with 13 bases between them. Germline lookup yields CDR1 SGHTA and CDR2 FQGTGA. There are 14 residues in the CDR3. The CDR3 DNA is TGTGCCAGCAGTTCAGTAACAGATACAGATACGCAGTATTTT. It is translated as CASSSVTDTDTQYF.

The chain joins TRBV19 to TRBJ2-6; the D gene is possibly TRBD2 (5 bases). Deletions cut 3 bases from V and 4 bases from J, with 22 bases between. Germline V gene data show CDR1 as LNHDA and CDR2 as SQIVND (reference sequence). The CDR3 has 19 amino acids. The CDR3 region has the DNA TGTGCCAGTAGTATGGGCCCCCAGCGGAGCTCGAGAGGGGCCAACGTCCTGACTTTC. Translated: CASSMGPQRSSRGANVLTF.

The chain recombines TRBV29-1 with TRBJ2-1; TRBD2 matches 14 bases. This CDR3 is 16 amino acids long. After removal of 4 bases from V and 5 bases from J, the junction contained 7 bases not matched to a gene. Germline CDR1 reads SQVTM; CDR2 reads ANQGSEA. The CDR3 DNA sequence: TGCAGCGTTGGAAGTGGGACTAGCGGGAGCCACAATGAGCAGTTCTTC. Amino acid sequence: CSVGSGTSGSHNEQFF.

The genes are TRBV4-3 and TRBJ2-3; tentatively, D is TRBD2 (7 bases). The length of the CDR3 is 17 residues. V was shortened by 0 bases and J by 4 bases, with 17 bases between the two germline ends. From germline, CDR1 is LGHNA and CDR2 YSLEER. CDR3 residues: CASSQDPPAGASDTQYF. DNA for the CDR3: TGCGCCAGCAGCCAAGATCCCCCCGCGGGGGCCTCAGATACGCAGTATTTT.

V gene TRBV5-1 combines with J gene TRBJ2-3; 10 bases fit TRBD1. The CDR3 runs 16 residues. After removal of 1 base from V and 2 bases from J, the junction contained 4 bases not matched to a gene. From germline, CDR1 is SGHRS and CDR2 YFSETQ. CDR3 DNA: TGCGCCAGCAGCTTGAGAGGGACAGGGGTCACAGATACGCAGTATTTT. Encoded protein: CASSLRGTGVTDTQYF.

The rearrangement uses TRBV2 and TRBJ2-1; D unresolved. With 7 bases removed from V and 0 bases from J, the gap between germline ends came to 7 bases. Germline-derived CDR1 and CDR2 are SNHLY and FYNNEI. The CDR3 consists of 13 residues. DNA for the CDR3: TGTGCCAGCACGCAGGTCTCCTACAATGAGCAGTTCTTC. Its protein product is CASTQVSYNEQFF.

This clone occurred once. The V gene is TRBV5-1, the J gene TRBJ2-5, with a weak D call TRBD1 (5 bases). Trimming left V 1 base short and J 4 bases short, with 11 bases between. The CDR3 covers 14 residues. Germline CDR1 reads SGHRS; CDR2 reads YFSETQ. CDR3 in DNA: TGCGCCAGCAGCTTGAGTGGGCAGGGAGAGACCCAGTACTTC. This gives the protein CASSLSGQGETQYF.

This chain links TRBV4-1 with TRBJ2-6; perhaps TRBD1 as D (5 bases). CDR1 and CDR2 from the germline V gene are MGHRA and YSYEKL. With 0 bases removed from V and 0 bases from J, the gap between germline ends came to 21 bases. The CDR3 length is 21 residues. CDR3 sequence: CASSQETASERQPSGANVLTF. CDR3 nucleotides: TGCGCCAGCAGCCAAGAAACAGCCTCGGAGCGACAGCCCTCTGGGGCCAACGTCCTGACTTTC.

The chain uses TRBV30 and TRBJ1-2, with a weak D call TRBD1 (5 bases). Trimming shortened V by 4 bases and J by 8 bases, and 20 bases separated the two germline ends. CDR1 is GTSNPN, CDR2 SVGIG, per germline (reference sequence). The CDR3 totals 14 residues. CDR3 DNA sequence: TGTGCCTGGACTTACCCGACAGCAGTGAAAGGCTACACCTTC. Translated, it gives CAWTYPTAVKGYTF.

This clone turned up a few times. The V gene is TRBV10-1, the J gene TRBJ2-3, with 11 bases fitting TRBD2. Germline CDR1 reads WNHNN; CDR2 reads SYGVQD (reference sequence). The CDR3 is 15 amino acids. With 5 bases clipped from V and 3 bases from J, the junction kept 4 bases outside the gene matches. CDR3 in amino acids: CASSPGLAVTDTQYF. The DNA of the CDR3 is TGCGCCAGCAGTCCGGGACTAGCGGTAACAGATACGCAGTATTTT.

This sequence joins TRBV7-7 and TRBJ2-7; tentatively, D is TRBD2 (5 bases). The CDR3 has 15 residues. Germline CDR1 SSHAT, CDR2 FNYEAQ (reference sequence). The V end was cut by 4 bases, the J end by 0 bases, with 13 bases between. CDR3 DNA sequence: TGTGCCAGCAGCTCGCGCACTAGGGACTCCTACGAGCAGTACTTC. It yields the protein CASSSRTRDSYEQYF.

A few counts support this clone. The J gene is TRBJ1-1, the V gene TRBV2; D call uncertain. Germline V gene sequence: CDR1 SNHLY, CDR2 FYNNEI. This CDR3 is 11 amino acids long. Trimming removed 6 bases at V and 5 bases at J, with 7 bases between. CDR3 loop: CASSRRTEAFF. CDR3 DNA sequence: TGTGCCAGCAGCCGGCGGACTGAAGCTTTCTTT.

The V and J genes are TRBV27 and TRBJ2-7; D remains unclear. Germline CDR1 and CDR2: MNHEY and SMNVEV (reference sequence). CDR3 size: 13 residues. V was cut by 3 bases and J by 2 bases, with 8 bases left in between. CDR3 nucleotides: TGTGCCAGCAGTTTTTCCGGAGCCTACGAGCAGTACTTC. It encodes CASSFSGAYEQYF.

The rearrangement uses TRBV9 and TRBJ2-1; 8 bases match TRBD2. Germline trimming cut 1 base from V and 15 bases from J; bases unmatched to any gene: 12. The CDR3 is 14 amino acids. Germline V lookup: CDR1 SGDLS, CDR2 YYNGEE. This CDR3 reads CASSVLAGGRSGFF. As DNA, the CDR3 is TGTGCCAGCAGCGTATTGGCGGGAGGCCGTTCGGGGTTCTTC.

The chain couples TRBV7-9 to TRBJ1-2; TRBD1 agrees at 12 bases. Germline CDR1 SEHNR, CDR2 FQNEAQ (reference sequence). This CDR3 comprises 17 residues. The J segment lost 1 base and the V segment lost 4 bases, leaving 7 bases of the junction unmatched. Written as DNA, the CDR3 is TGTGCCAGCAGCTCCGGGACAGGGGGCCGGAGTAACTATGGCTACACCTTC. This codes for CASSSGTGGRSNYGYTF.